The 2 T cell receptor beta chains in this list originate from one sample, sequenced in a study of blood T cell repertoires in COVID-19. Clones were read by immunoSEQ multiplex PCR, and TCRdb kept only the in-frame ones, dropping some. Among about 350,000 clones listed, about 88% were seen once. The sample was peripheral blood. All receptors derive from a woman in her 70s with COVID-19, enrolled during active disease.

This chain uses TRBV25-1 with TRBJ1-1; D gene unclear. This CDR3 is 13 amino acids long. Per the germline V gene, CDR1 is MGHDK and CDR2 is SYGVNS. CDR3 protein: CTLNGLSNTEAFF. The CDR3 bases are TGTACTTTAAACGGACTCTCGAACACTGAAGCTTTCTTT.

This clone was recorded once. The chain has TRBV18 and TRBJ1-4, with D tentatively TRBD1 (5 bases). This CDR3 spans 15 amino acids. V was shortened by 6 bases and J by 5 bases, with 16 bases between the two germline ends. Germline lookup yields CDR1 KGHSH and CDR2 LQKENI. The chain's CDR3 is CASSRDRTPNEKLFF. The CDR3 DNA is TGTGCCAGCTCTCGAGACAGAACACCCAATGAAAAACTGTTTTTT.